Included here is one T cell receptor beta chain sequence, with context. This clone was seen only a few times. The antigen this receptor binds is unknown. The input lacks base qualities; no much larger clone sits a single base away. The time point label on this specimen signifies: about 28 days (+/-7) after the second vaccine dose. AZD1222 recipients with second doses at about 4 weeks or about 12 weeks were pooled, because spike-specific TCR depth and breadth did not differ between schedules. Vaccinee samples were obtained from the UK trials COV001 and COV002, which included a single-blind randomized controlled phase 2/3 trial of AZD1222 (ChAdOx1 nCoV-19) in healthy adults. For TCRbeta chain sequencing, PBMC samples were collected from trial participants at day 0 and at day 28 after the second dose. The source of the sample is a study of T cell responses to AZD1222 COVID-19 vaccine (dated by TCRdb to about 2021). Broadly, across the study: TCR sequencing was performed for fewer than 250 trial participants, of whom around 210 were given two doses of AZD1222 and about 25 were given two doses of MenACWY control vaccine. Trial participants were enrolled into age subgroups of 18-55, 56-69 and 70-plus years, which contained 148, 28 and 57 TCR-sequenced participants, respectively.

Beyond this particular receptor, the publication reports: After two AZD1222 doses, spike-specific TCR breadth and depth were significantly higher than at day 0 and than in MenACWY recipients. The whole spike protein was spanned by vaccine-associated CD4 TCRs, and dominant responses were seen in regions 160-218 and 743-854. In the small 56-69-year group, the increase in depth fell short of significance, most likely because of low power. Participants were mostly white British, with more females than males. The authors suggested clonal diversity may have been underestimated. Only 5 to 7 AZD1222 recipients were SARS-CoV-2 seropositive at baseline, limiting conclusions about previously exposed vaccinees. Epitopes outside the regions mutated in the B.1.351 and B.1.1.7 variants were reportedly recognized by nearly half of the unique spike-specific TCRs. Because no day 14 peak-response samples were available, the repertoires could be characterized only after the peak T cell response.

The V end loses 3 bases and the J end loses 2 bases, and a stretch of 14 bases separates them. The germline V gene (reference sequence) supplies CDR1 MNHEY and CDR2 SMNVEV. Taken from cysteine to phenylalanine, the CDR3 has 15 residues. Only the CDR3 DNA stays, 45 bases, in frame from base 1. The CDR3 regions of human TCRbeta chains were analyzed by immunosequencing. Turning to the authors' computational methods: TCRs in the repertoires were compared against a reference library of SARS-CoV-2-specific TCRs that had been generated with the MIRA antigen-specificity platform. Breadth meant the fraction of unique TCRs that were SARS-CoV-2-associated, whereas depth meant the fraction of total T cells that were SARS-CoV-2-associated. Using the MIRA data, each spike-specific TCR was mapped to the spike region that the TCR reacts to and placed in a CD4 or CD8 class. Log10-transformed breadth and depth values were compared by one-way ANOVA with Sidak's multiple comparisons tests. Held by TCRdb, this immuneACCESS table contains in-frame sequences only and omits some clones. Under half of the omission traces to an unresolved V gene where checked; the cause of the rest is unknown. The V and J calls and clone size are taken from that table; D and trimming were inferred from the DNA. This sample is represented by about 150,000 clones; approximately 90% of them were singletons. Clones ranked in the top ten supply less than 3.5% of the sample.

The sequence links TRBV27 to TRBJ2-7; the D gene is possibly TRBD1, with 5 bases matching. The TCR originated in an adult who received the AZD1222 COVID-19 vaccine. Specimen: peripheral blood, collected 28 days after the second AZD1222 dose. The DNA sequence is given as TGTGCCAGCAGTTTGTACCCAACAGGTCCCTACGAGCAGTACTTC. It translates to CASSLYPTGPYEQYF.